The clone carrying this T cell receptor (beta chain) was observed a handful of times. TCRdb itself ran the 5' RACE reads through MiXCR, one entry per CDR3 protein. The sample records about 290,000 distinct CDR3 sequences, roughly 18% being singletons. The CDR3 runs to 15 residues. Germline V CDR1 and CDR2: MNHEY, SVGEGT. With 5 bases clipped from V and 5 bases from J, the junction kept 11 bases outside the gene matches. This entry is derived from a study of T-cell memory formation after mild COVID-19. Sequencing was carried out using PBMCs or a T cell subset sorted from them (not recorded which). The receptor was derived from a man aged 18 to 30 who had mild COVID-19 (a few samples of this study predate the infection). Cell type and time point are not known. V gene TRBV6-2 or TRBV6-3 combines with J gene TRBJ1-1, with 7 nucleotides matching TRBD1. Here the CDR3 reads CASSGTGARGTEAFF. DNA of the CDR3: TGTGCCAGCAGTGGAACAGGGGCGAGGGGGACTGAAGCTTTCTTT.